Listed below are T cell receptor beta chains from one sample, sequenced in a study of human T cells and chemical hapten exposure. A single record per CDR3 protein comes from TCRdb applying MiXCR to the RACE reads. The sample records some 57,000 distinct CDR3 sequences, roughly a tenth being singletons. Sequenced material: whole blood, taken in connection with sensitization to the hapten diphenylcyclopropenone (DPC). All receptors come from a woman aged 30 to 39 with alopecia areata. Some clones in this sample may be carry-over from other donors' samples. CDR3s include the opening cysteine and the closing phenylalanine or tryptophan. Fields, in order: clone size, V gene, D gene, J gene, CDR3 DNA, CDR3 protein. D genes are given only for firm matches. Rows may omit the clone size; those that give it use once, few, many or a size class.

-	TRBV7-2	-	TRBJ2-3	TGTGCCACGGGCCACCCCACGAGTACGCAGTATTTT	CATGHPTSTQYF
few	TRBV28	-	TRBJ2-5	TGTGCCAGCAGTTTGGGGGGCCAAGAGACCCAGTACTTC	CASSLGGQETQYF
many	TRBV12-3/TRBV12-4	-	TRBJ2-1	TGTGCCAGCACCCTGCGGCAGCCCTCCTACAATGAGCAGTTCTTC	CASTLRQPSYNEQFF
few	TRBV7-2	-	TRBJ2-2	TGTGCCAGCAGCTTACCCGTATATCTTAACACCGGGGAGCTGTTTTTT	CASSLPVYLNTGELFF
-	TRBV6-2/TRBV6-3	TRBD2	TRBJ2-3	TGTGCCAGCAGTTACTCCCGATACCGACTAGCGGGGGCCGGGAATAGCACAGATACGCAGTATTTT	CASSYSRYRLAGAGNSTDTQYF
many	TRBV6-5	-	TRBJ1-1	TGTGCCAGCAGTTACTCGAATAGGGGCATAGCGAACACTGAAGCTTTCTTT	CASSYSNRGIANTEAFF
-	TRBV7-6	TRBD1	TRBJ2-5	TGTGCCAGCAGCTTAGATACAGGGGCGTCGGAGACCCAGTACTTC	CASSLDTGASETQYF
few	TRBV12-3/TRBV12-4	TRBD2	TRBJ2-1	TGTGCCAGCAGTTCCAGCGGGGGGGCCGGTTCCTACAATGAGCAGTTCTTC	CASSSSGGAGSYNEQFF
-	TRBV7-2	-	TRBJ2-2	TGTGCCAGCAGCTTAGCGCTACGCGATCTGAACACCGGGGAGCTGTTTTTT	CASSLALRDLNTGELFF
few	TRBV10-3	-	TRBJ2-3	TGTGCCATCAGTGAGTCAGGGCTGAGGCCTACTCTAGATACGCAGTATTTT	CAISESGLRPTLDTQYF
many	TRBV20-1	-	TRBJ1-2	TGCAGTGCTGTTATTCTTAACTATGGCTACACCTTC	CSAVILNYGYTF
-	TRBV24-1	-	TRBJ2-3	TGTGCCACCAGTGATGGGACACCAGATACGCAGTATTTT	CATSDGTPDTQYF
-	TRBV7-2	-	TRBJ2-7	TGTGCCAGCAGCTTAGGCCAGCTGTACGAGCAGTACTTC	CASSLGQLYEQYF
few	TRBV5-1	-	TRBJ1-1	TGCGCCAGCAGCTTGGGGTTGAGCCAGTGGAACACTGAAGCTTTCTTT	CASSLGLSQWNTEAFF
-	TRBV5-1	-	TRBJ1-5	TGCGCCAGCAGGTTTGCAACTGTAAGCAATCAGCCCCAGCATTTT	CASRFATVSNQPQHF
few	TRBV6-5	-	TRBJ2-5	TGTGCCAGCAGTGCAAGATCCGACAGTTGGGAGACCCAGTACTTC	CASSARSDSWETQYF
-	TRBV6-2/TRBV6-3	-	TRBJ2-3	TGTGCCAGCAGTTATTCGACCTCCGGAGATACGCAGTATTTT	CASSYSTSGDTQYF
many	TRBV25-1	-	TRBJ2-7	TGTGCCAGCAGTGAAATCCGCTCGCGGGGCTACGAGCAGTACTTC	CASSEIRSRGYEQYF
-	TRBV14	-	TRBJ2-7	TGTGCCAGCAGCCAAGATCGGGGCGTCTACGAGCAGTACTTC	CASSQDRGVYEQYF
-	TRBV10-3	TRBD2	TRBJ2-3	TGTGCCATCAGCGACCCGGGACTAGGAGGAGATACGCAGTATTTT	CAISDPGLGGDTQYF
-	TRBV7-8	-	TRBJ1-5	TGTGCCAGCAGCTTAGGGGACGGAGGCAATCAGCCCCAGCATTTT	CASSLGDGGNQPQHF
once	TRBV6-2/TRBV6-3	-	TRBJ1-2	TGTGCCAGCAGTTACGTCGGACCCCCGGGAGGCTACACCTTC	CASSYVGPPGGYTF
-	TRBV14	-	TRBJ2-7	TGTGCCAGCAGCCAAGATCACGGGTCTGTCGAGCAGTACTTC	CASSQDHGSVEQYF
-	TRBV28	-	TRBJ2-3	TGTGCCAGCACCTTGAGGCCCCGCCCAGATACGCAGTATTTT	CASTLRPRPDTQYF
many	TRBV6-1	-	TRBJ1-1	TGTGCCAGTCGGGAGGTACTTCGAGGACACGCCAACACTGAAGCTTTCTTT	CASREVLRGHANTEAFF
few	TRBV28	-	TRBJ1-5	TGTGCCAGCAGTTCCGAGGGGGGGGGCAATCAGCCCCAGCATTTT	CASSSEGGGNQPQHF
-	TRBV20-1	-	TRBJ2-7	TGCAGTGCTTCCCGACTCTTATACGAGCAGTACTTC	CSASRLLYEQYF
few	TRBV4-1	TRBD2	TRBJ2-3	TGCGCCAGCAGCCAACTTGGACTAGCGGAGGATACGCAGTATTTT	CASSQLGLAEDTQYF
many	TRBV7-9	-	TRBJ2-1	TGTGCCAGCAGCTTAGTGACCGCAGGCTACAATGAGCAGTTCTTC	CASSLVTAGYNEQFF